These 31 T cell receptor beta chains came from one sample sequenced in a study of blood T cell repertoires in COVID-19. Using immunoSEQ multiplex PCR, the repertoire was profiled, and TCRdb retains in-frame clones only, with some absent. The repertoire consists of 200,000 to 250,000 clones, with 86% occurring once and the leading ten covering 2.2%. The sample was peripheral blood. These receptor sequences come from a man between 25 and 39 years old who had recovered from COVID-19.

The V gene is TRBV6-5, the J gene TRBJ1-6; 9 bases match TRBD1. CDR3 size: 15 residues. Germline V gene lookup returns CDR1 MNHEY and CDR2 SVGAGI. The V segment lost 5 bases and the J segment 10 bases; nucleotides outside the gene matches: 9. In nucleotides, the CDR3 is TGTGCCAGCAGTCGCATACAAGGACAGGGGTCACCCCTCCACTTT. It is translated as CASSRIQGQGSPLHF.

In this sample, this clone turned up a few times. The chain employs TRBV28 and TRBJ1-1; 7 bases agree with TRBD1. CDR1 and CDR2 from the germline V gene are MDHEN and SYDVKM. Losses at the gene ends were 7 bases for V and 2 bases for J; bases not matched to a gene: 4. There are 13 residues in the CDR3. In nucleotides, the CDR3 is TGTGCCAGCATCAAAGGGGGCAACACTGAAGCTTTCTTT. This sequence encodes CASIKGGNTEAFF.

The chain uses TRBV24-1 and TRBJ2-1, with 9 positions matching TRBD1. Germline V CDR1 and CDR2: KGHDR, SFDVKD. Trimming took 7 bases from V and 1 from J; bases not matched to a gene: 7. The CDR3 spans 16 residues. This chain's CDR3 is CATRPTGGASYNEQFF. The CDR3 DNA sequence: TGTGCCACCAGGCCTACAGGGGGCGCTTCCTACAATGAGCAGTTCTTC.

This clone has more than one count but fewer than ten. V is TRBV6-2 or TRBV6-3 and J is TRBJ1-2; perhaps TRBD1 as D (6 bases). The CDR3 sequence is 12 residues long. V lost 6 bases to trimming and J lost 6 bases, with 11 bases between them. Per germline, CDR1 MNHEY and CDR2 SVGEGT. The CDR3 here is CASSGQLDGYTF. CDR3 coding DNA: TGTGCCAGCAGCGGACAGCTAGATGGCTACACCTTC.

The chain is built from TRBV19 and TRBJ1-1, with a weak D call TRBD1 (6 bases). This CDR3 is 15 amino acids long. CDR1 is LNHDA and CDR2 is SQIVND in the germline V gene (reference sequence). With 3 bases removed from V and 8 bases from J, the gap between germline ends came to 19 bases. Here the CDR3 reads CASSILGDTLNEAFF. The CDR3 region has the DNA TGTGCCAGTAGTATCCTTGGGGACACGCTGAACGAAGCTTTCTTT.

The chain has TRBV5-1 and TRBJ2-5, with TRBD1 identical over 8 bases. Germline-derived CDR1 and CDR2 are SGHRS and YFSETQ. J was trimmed by 5 bases and V by 3 bases; bases with no gene match: 6. The CDR3 covers 14 residues. The CDR3 sequence is CASSSSWTGETQYF. For the CDR3, the DNA is TGCGCCAGCAGCTCGTCCTGGACAGGGGAGACCCAGTACTTC.

The rearrangement uses TRBV7-2 and TRBJ1-1; unclear D gene. This CDR3 has 12 amino acids. Trimming cost V 3 bases and J 5 bases, with 7 bases left between them. The germline V gene has CDR1 SGHTA and CDR2 FQGNSA. The CDR3: CASSFQRTEAFF. CDR3 DNA: TGTGCCAGCAGCTTCCAGCGGACTGAAGCTTTCTTT.

The chain is built from TRBV11-2 and TRBJ1-1, with unresolved D. V dropped 2 bases and J dropped 8 bases, with 6 bases sitting between them. Germline V gene lookup returns CDR1 SGHAT and CDR2 FQNNGV. The length of the CDR3 is 11 residues. CDR3 residues: CASSLNLEAFF. CDR3 nucleotide sequence: TGTGCCAGCAGCTTAAACTTAGAAGCTTTCTTT.

The V and J genes are TRBV6-6 and TRBJ1-5; maybe TRBD1 (6 bases). CDR3 length: 15 residues. The V and J ends lost 4 bases and 5 bases respectively, with 15 bases between them. Germline CDR1 reads MNHNY; CDR2 reads SVGAGI (reference sequence). The CDR3 nucleotides are TGTGCCAGCAGTTTCGGACAGACCACGGATCAGCCCCAGCATTTT. Protein product: CASSFGQTTDQPQHF.

Only one count was recorded for this clone. The rearrangement links TRBV4-3 to TRBJ2-7; TRBD2 aligns across 11 bases. This CDR3 is 17 amino acids long. V shed 0 bases and J 3 bases; nucleotides not matched to a gene: 7. Per germline, CDR1 LGHNA and CDR2 YSLEER. The CDR3 region has the DNA TGCGCCAGCAGCCAAGAGACTAGCGGGGAGTATCTCTACGAGCAGTACTTC. Its translation is CASSQETSGEYLYEQYF.

The chain recombines TRBV2 with TRBJ1-3, with 9 bases identical to TRBD1. Germline CDR1 and CDR2: SNHLY and FYNNEI. The trim removed 6 bases at V and 3 bases at J, leaving 6 bases unmatched. This CDR3 is 15 amino acids long. The DNA for the CDR3 is TGTGCCAGCAGGGACCGGGACAGGGTTGGAAACACCATATATTTT. Translated, it gives CASRDRDRVGNTIYF.

This clone was seen a single time. The gene calls are TRBV15 and TRBJ1-4; weak D call: TRBD1 (6 bases). The V end lost 5 bases, the J end lost 10 bases, and 14 bases lay between the germline ends. The CDR3 totals 13 residues. Germline V gene sequence: CDR1 LNHNV, CDR2 YYDKDF (reference sequence). The CDR3 here is CATSERGMRKLFF. CDR3 DNA: TGTGCCACCAGCGAAAGGGGGATGAGAAAACTGTTTTTT.

The genes are TRBV29-1 and TRBJ1-5; 10 nucleotides agree with TRBD1. From germline, CDR1 is SQVTM and CDR2 ANQGSEA. J was trimmed by 0 bases and V by 6 bases; bases with no gene match: 11. The CDR3 is made up of 17 amino acids. CDR3 sequence reads: CSVPDRGEVYSNQPQHF. CDR3 DNA sequence: TGCAGCGTCCCGGACAGGGGGGAAGTTTATAGCAATCAGCCCCAGCATTTT.

V gene TRBV6-4 combines with J gene TRBJ1-4; 8 bases align to TRBD1. The CDR3 runs to 24 residues. The trim removed 2 bases at V and 7 bases at J, leaving 33 bases unmatched. The germline CDR1 and CDR2 sequences are MRHNA and SNTAGT. CDR3 sequence: CASSDHGGLFNSGQVQGAGEKLFF. The CDR3 DNA reads as TGTGCCAGCAGTGACCATGGGGGTTTATTCAACTCGGGACAGGTCCAAGGGGCAGGTGAAAAACTGTTTTTT.

The chain is built from TRBV18 and TRBJ2-7; D perhaps matches TRBD1 (5 bases). V gave up 4 bases and J gave up 0 bases, with 10 bases separating them. The germline V gene has CDR1 KGHSH and CDR2 LQKENI. The CDR3 loop spans 14 amino acids. The CDR3 DNA is TGTGCCAGCTCACTGCAGGGAATCTCCTACGAGCAGTACTTC. This codes for CASSLQGISYEQYF.

CDR3 loop: CATADGQLNTEAFF. The CDR3 DNA is TGTGCCACCGCCGATGGACAGCTGAACACTGAAGCTTTCTTT. The genes are TRBV19 and TRBJ1-1; TRBD1 might be the D (6 bases). The CDR3 contains 14 residues. CDR1 is LNHDA and CDR2 is SQIVND in the germline V gene (reference sequence). V shed 10 bases and J shed 0 bases, with 15 bases lying between them.

The chain has TRBV6-1 and TRBJ1-6, with 12 nucleotides matching TRBD1. The V gene's germline CDR1 is MNHNS and CDR2 SASEGT. The CDR3 spans 21 residues. Losses at the gene ends were 2 bases for V and 7 bases for J; bases not matched to a gene: 18. The CDR3 is CASSEWAGTGGGGPPNSPLHF. CDR3 in DNA: TGTGCCAGCAGTGAATGGGCCGGGACAGGGGGCGGAGGGCCCCCCAATTCACCCCTCCACTTT.

This rearrangement joins TRBV29-1 to TRBJ1-2; tentative D call: TRBD1 (6 bases). V was clipped by 4 bases and J by 4 bases, with 13 bases between them. The CDR3 contains 13 residues. The germline V gene encodes CDR1 SQVTM and CDR2 ANQGSEA. The DNA of the CDR3 is TGCAGCGTTGTCTCTTGGGACATCTATGGCTACACCTTC. Amino acids: CSVVSWDIYGYTF.

This chain uses TRBV4-1 with TRBJ2-4, with TRBD1 identical over 7 bases. With V trimmed by 9 bases and J by 1 base, 9 bases remained unmatched. The CDR3 loop spans 15 amino acids. Germline-derived CDR1 and CDR2 are MGHRA and YSYEKL. The CDR3 region is CASAMTGLAKNIQYF. DNA of the CDR3: TGCGCCAGTGCGATGACAGGGCTGGCCAAAAACATTCAGTACTTC.

The rearrangement joins TRBV7-2 to TRBJ2-5; D is perhaps TRBD1 (5 bases). The CDR3 sequence is 14 residues long. Germline V CDR1 and CDR2: SGHTA, FQGNSA. The ends were cut back, 5 bases at V and 1 base at J, with 11 bases in the middle. CDR3 in DNA: TGTGCCAGCAGCCTAGGTGGGGCCCAAGAGACCCAGTACTTC. It encodes CASSLGGAQETQYF.

This clone was detected once. V usage is TRBV5-1 and J usage is TRBJ2-5, with 7 bases aligning to TRBD2. This CDR3 comprises 15 residues. Losses at the gene ends were 0 bases for V and 4 bases for J; bases not matched to a gene: 6. Germline V lookup: CDR1 SGHRS, CDR2 YFSETQ. CDR3 sequence (DNA): TGCGCCAGCAGCTTGGAGGGTTGGGAGGGAGAGACCCAGTACTTC. Its translation: CASSLEGWEGETQYF.

The rearrangement joins TRBV7-9 to TRBJ1-5; D is unclear. The V gene lost 1 base and the J gene lost 0 bases, with 4 bases spanning the gap. Per the germline V gene, CDR1 is SEHNR and CDR2 is FQNEAQ (reference sequence). CDR3 size: 14 residues. In nucleotides, the CDR3 is TGTGCCAGCAGCTTAGGGGCTAGCAATCAGCCCCAGCATTTT. Amino acid sequence: CASSLGASNQPQHF.

The chain employs TRBV5-1 and TRBJ1-4; 8 bases agree with TRBD1. The CDR3 consists of 16 residues. The V segment lost 5 bases and the J segment 0 bases; nucleotides outside the gene matches: 6. Germline loops: CDR1 SGHRS, CDR2 YFSETQ. CDR3 region: CASRQGVLATNEKLFF. The CDR3 DNA is TGCGCCAGCAGACAGGGGGTATTAGCAACTAATGAAAAACTGTTTTTT.

The J gene is TRBJ1-2, the V gene TRBV11-2, with D unresolved. V gave up 3 bases and J gave up 0 bases, with 8 bases separating them. The CDR3 has 14 residues. From germline, CDR1 is SGHAT and CDR2 FQNNGV. The chain's CDR3 is CASSFSTTNYGYTF. The CDR3 DNA follows: TGTGCCAGCAGCTTTTCGACAACTAACTATGGCTACACCTTC.

The V gene is TRBV5-1, the J gene TRBJ1-2; 7 bases agree with TRBD1. Germline loops: CDR1 SGHRS, CDR2 YFSETQ. The CDR3 covers 16 residues. V trimming: 4 bases; J trimming: 5 bases; junction bases outside the gene matches: 14. This CDR3 is CASSRQRQGIGYGYTF. The DNA of the CDR3 is TGCGCCAGCAGCCGCCAACGACAGGGTATTGGATATGGCTACACCTTC.

V is TRBV3-1 (or the pseudogene TRBV3-2) and J is TRBJ2-6; weak D call: TRBD1 (5 bases). The germline gives CDR1 LGHDT, CDR2 YNNKEL (reference sequence). The CDR3 loop spans 15 amino acids. Trimming removed 6 bases at V and 0 bases at J, with 9 bases between. The CDR3 region is CASRPDSSGANVLTF. CDR3 DNA: TGTGCCAGCAGACCCGACAGCTCTGGGGCCAACGTCCTGACTTTC.

V is TRBV15 and J is TRBJ2-1; tentatively, D is TRBD1 (6 bases). This CDR3 is built from 15 residues. Between the trimmed V and J ends, which lost 4 bases and 7 bases, there was a span of 17 bases. Germline CDR1 is LNHNV and CDR2 is YYDKDF (reference sequence). As DNA, the CDR3 is TGTGCCACCAGCACTACCCAGACAGGAGTTAATGAGCAGTTCTTC. It is translated as CATSTTQTGVNEQFF.

This chain connects TRBV6-6 to TRBJ1-4; 10 bases line up with TRBD1. Germline lookup yields CDR1 MNHNY and CDR2 SVGAGI (reference sequence). J lost 7 bases, V lost 8 bases, and 4 bases had no gene match. The CDR3 is made up of 13 amino acids. In nucleotides, the CDR3 is TGTGCCAGCCAAGGACAGGGGGGTGAAAAACTGTTTTTT. This codes for CASQGQGGEKLFF.

The DNA for the CDR3 is TGTGCCAGCAGTGAATATGCAGGCACCTCTGGAAACACCATATATTTT. This gives the protein CASSEYAGTSGNTIYF. The chain recombines TRBV25-1 with TRBJ1-3; no firm D call. V gave up 0 bases and J gave up 0 bases, with 9 bases separating them. The CDR3 runs to 16 residues. In germline, CDR1 is MGHDK, CDR2 SYGVNS.

The chain carries TRBV18 and TRBJ1-1; D call uncertain. Germline CDR1 KGHSH, CDR2 LQKENI. The CDR3 has 13 amino acids. V dropped 5 bases and J dropped 0 bases, with 7 bases sitting between them. The CDR3: CASSSKLNTEAFF. The CDR3 nucleotides read TGTGCCAGCTCATCAAAGCTGAACACTGAAGCTTTCTTT.

The J gene is TRBJ2-2, the V gene TRBV28; 9 bases agree with TRBD1. This CDR3 contains 15 residues. J gave up 5 bases and V 6 bases, and 7 bases lay outside the gene matches. The germline gives CDR1 MDHEN, CDR2 SYDVKM. The DNA for the CDR3 is TGTGCCAGCAGAATGGGACAGGGAGTTACCGGGGAGCTGTTTTTT. This codes for CASRMGQGVTGELFF.